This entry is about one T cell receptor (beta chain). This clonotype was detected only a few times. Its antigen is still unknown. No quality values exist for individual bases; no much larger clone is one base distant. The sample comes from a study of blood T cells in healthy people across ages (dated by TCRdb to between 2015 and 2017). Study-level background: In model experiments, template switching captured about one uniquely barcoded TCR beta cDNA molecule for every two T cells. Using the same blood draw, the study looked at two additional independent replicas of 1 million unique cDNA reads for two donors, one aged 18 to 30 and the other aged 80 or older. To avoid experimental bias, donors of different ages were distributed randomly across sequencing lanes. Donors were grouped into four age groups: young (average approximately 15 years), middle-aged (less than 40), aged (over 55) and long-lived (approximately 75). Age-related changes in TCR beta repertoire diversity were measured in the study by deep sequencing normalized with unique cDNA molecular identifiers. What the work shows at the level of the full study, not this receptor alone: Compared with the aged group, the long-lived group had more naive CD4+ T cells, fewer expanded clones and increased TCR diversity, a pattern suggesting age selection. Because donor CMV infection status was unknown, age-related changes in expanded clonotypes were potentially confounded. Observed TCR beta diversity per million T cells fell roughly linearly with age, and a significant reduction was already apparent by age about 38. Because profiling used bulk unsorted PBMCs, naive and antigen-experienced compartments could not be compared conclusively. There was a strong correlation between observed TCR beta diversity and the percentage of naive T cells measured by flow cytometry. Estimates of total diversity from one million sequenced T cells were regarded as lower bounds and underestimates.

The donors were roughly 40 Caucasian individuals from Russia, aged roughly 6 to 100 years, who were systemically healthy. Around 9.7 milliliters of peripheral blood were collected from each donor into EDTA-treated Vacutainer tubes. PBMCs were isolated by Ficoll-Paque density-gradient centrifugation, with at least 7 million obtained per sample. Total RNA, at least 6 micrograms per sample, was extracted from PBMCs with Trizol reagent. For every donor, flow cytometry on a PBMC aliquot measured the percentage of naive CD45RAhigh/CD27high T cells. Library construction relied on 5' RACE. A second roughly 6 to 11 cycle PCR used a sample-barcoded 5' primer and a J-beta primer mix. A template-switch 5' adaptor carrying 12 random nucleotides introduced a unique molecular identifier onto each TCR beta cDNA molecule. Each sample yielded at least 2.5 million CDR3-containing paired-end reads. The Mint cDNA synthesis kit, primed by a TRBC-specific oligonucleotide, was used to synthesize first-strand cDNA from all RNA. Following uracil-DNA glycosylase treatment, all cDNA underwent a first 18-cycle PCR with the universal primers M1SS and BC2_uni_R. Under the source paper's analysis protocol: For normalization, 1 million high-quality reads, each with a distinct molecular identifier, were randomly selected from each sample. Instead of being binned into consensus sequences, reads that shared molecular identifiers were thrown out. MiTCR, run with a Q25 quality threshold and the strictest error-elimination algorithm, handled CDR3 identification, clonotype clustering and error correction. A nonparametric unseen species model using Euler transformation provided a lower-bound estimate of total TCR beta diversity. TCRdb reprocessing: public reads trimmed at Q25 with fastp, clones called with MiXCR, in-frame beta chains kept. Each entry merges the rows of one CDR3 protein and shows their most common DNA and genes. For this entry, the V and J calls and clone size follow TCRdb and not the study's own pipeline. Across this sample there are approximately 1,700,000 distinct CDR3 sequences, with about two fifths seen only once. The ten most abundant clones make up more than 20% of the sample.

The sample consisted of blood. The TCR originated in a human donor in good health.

The DNA sequence is given as TGTGCCAGCACAGGGAAAGAGACCCAGTACTTC. It encodes CASTGKETQYF. The V and J genes are TRBV6-5 and TRBJ2-7; TRBD1 is perhaps the D gene, given 5 matching bases. The DNA end is more similar to TRBJ2-5, so the J call may be wrong. Including cysteine and phenylalanine, the CDR3 has 11 amino acids. Only CDR3 DNA remains: 33 bases, in frame from the first base. CDR1 MNHEY and CDR2 SVGAGI were looked up in the germline V gene.